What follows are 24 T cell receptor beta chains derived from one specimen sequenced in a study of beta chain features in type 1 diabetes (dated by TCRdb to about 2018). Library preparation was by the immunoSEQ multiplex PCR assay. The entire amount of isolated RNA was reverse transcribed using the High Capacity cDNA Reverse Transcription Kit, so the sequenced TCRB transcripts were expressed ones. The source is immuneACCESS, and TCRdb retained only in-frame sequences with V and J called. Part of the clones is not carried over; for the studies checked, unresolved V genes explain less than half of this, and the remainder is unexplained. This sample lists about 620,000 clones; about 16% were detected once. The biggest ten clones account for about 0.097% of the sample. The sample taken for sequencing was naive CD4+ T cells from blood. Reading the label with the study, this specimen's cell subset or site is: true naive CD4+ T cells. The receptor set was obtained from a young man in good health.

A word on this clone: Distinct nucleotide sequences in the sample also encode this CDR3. CDR3 nucleotide sequence: TGCGCCAGCAGCTTGGTCGGCACAGATACGCAGTATTTT. This encodes CASSLVGTDTQYF. The chain employs TRBV5-1 and TRBJ2-3, with unresolved D. V was clipped by 0 bases and J by 1 base, with 3 bases between them. The CDR3 runs to 13 residues. CDR1 is SGHRS, CDR2 YFSETQ, per germline.

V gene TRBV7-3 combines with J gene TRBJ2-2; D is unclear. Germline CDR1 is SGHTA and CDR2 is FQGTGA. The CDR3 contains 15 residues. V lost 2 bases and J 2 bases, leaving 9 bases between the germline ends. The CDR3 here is CASSLLALNTGELFF. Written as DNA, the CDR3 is TGTGCCAGCAGCTTACTGGCACTCAACACCGGGGAGCTGTTTTTT.

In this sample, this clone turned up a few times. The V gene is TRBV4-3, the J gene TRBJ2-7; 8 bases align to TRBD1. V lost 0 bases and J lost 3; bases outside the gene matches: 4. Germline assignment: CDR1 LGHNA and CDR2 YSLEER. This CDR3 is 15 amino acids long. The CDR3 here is CASSQDQGAVYEQYF. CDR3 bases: TGCGCCAGCAGCCAAGATCAGGGGGCAGTCTACGAGCAGTACTTC.

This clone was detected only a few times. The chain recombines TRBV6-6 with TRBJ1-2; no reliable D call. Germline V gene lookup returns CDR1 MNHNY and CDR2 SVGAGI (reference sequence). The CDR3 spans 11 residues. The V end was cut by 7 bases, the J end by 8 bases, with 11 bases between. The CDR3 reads CASNADRGYTF. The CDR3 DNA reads TGTGCCAGCAATGCAGATAGGGGCTACACCTTC.

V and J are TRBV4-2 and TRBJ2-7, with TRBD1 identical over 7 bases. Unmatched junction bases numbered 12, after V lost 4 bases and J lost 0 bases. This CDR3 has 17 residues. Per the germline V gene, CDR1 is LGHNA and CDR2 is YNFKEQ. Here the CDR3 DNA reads TGTGCCAGCAGCCCCTGGCCAGGGACAGCACTCTCCTACGAGCAGTACTTC. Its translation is CASSPWPGTALSYEQYF.

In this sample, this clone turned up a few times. The CDR3 DNA reads as TGTGCCAGCAGCTTAGAAGGACTACCACCTGGGCAGTACTTC. It specifies CASSLEGLPPGQYF. The chain links TRBV7-2 to TRBJ2-7; TRBD2 is a possible D gene (6 bases). The CDR3 contains 14 residues. V dropped 1 base and J dropped 9 bases, with 16 bases sitting between them. Germline-derived CDR1 and CDR2 are SGHTA and FQGNSA.

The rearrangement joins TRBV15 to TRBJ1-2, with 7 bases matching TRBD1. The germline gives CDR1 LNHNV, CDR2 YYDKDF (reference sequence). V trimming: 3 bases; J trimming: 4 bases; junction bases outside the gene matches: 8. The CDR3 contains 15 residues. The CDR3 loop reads CATSRRQGIGYGYTF. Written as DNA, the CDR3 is TGTGCCACCAGCAGGAGACAGGGTATAGGCTATGGCTACACCTTC.

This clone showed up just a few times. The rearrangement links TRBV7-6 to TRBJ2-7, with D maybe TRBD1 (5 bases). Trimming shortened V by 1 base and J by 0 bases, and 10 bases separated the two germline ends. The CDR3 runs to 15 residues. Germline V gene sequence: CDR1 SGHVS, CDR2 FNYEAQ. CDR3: CASSLVAGISYEQYF. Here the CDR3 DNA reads TGTGCCAGCAGCTTAGTGGCAGGGATCTCCTACGAGCAGTACTTC.

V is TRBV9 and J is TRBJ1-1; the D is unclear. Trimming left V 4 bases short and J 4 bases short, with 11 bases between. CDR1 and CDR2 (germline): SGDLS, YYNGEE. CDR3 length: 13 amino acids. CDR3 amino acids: CASSRYYLTEAFF. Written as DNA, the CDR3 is TGTGCCAGCAGCCGATACTACCTCACTGAAGCTTTCTTT.

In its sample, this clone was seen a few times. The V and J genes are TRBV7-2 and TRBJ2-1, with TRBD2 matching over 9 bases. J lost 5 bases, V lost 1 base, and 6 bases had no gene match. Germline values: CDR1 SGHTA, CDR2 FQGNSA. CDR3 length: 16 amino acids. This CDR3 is CASSLEGTSLHNEQFF. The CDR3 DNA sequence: TGTGCCAGCAGCTTAGAAGGGACTAGCCTCCACAATGAGCAGTTCTTC.

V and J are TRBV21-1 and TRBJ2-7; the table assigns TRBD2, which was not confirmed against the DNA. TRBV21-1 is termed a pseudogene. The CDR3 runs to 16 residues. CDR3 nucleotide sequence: TGTGCCAGCAGCAAAGGCCGGGTGAAACCCCGCGGCGAGCAGTACTTC. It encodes CASSKGRVKPRGEQYF.

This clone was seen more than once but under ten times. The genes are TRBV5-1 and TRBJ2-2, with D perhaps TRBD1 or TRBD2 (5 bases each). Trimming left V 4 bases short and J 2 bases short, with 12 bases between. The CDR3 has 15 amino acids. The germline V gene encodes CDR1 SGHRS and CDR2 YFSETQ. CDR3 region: CASSVTGTNTGELFF. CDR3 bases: TGCGCCAGCAGCGTCACCGGGACCAACACCGGGGAGCTGTTTTTT.

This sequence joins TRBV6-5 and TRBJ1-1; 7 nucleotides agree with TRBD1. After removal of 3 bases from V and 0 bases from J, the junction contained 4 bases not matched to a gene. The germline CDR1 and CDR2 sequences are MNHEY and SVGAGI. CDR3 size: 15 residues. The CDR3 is CASSYRGQLNTEAFF. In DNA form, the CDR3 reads TGTGCCAGCAGTTATCGGGGACAGCTGAACACTGAAGCTTTCTTT.

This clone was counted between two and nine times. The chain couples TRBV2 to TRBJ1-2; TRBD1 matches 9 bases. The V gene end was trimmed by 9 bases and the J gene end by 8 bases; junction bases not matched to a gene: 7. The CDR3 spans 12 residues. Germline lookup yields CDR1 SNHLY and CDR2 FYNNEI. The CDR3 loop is CARTQGAGGYTF. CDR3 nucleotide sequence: TGTGCCAGGACACAGGGGGCAGGGGGCTACACCTTC.

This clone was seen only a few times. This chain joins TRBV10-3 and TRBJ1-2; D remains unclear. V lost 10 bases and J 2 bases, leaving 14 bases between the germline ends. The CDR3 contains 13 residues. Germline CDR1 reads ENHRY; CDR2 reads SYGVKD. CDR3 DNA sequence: TGTGCCACCTCCCAGGAGAGGAACTATGGCTACACCTTC. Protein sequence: CATSQERNYGYTF.

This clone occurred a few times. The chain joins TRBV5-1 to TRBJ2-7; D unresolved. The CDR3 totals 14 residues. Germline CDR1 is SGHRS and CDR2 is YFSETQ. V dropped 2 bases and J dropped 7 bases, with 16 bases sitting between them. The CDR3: CASSFQSYGLEQYF. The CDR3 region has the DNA TGCGCCAGCAGCTTTCAGAGTTACGGGCTAGAGCAGTACTTC.

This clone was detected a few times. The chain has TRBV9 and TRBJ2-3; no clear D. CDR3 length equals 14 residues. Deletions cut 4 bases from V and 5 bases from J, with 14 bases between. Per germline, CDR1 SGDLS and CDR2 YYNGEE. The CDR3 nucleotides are TGTGCCAGCAGCACGTCCCCCCTCGTAGATACGCAGTATTTT. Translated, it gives CASSTSPLVDTQYF.

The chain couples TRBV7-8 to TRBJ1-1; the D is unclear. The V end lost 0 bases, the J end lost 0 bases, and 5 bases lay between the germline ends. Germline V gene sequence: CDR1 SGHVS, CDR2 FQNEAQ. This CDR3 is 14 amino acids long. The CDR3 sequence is CASSLARVNTEAFF. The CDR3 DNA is TGTGCCAGCAGCTTAGCGCGAGTGAACACTGAAGCTTTCTTT.

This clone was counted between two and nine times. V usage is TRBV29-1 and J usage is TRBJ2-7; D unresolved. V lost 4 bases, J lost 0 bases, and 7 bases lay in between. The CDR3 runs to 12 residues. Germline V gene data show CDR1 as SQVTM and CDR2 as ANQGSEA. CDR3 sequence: CSVGPSSYEQYF. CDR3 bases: TGCAGCGTTGGACCAAGCTCCTACGAGCAGTACTTC.

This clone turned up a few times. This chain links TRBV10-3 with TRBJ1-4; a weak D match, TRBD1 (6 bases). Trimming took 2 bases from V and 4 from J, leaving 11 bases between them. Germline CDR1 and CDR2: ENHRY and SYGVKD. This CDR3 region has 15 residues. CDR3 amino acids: CAISERQGFNEKLFF. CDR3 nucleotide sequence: TGTGCCATCAGTGAGAGGCAGGGGTTTAATGAAAAACTGTTTTTT.

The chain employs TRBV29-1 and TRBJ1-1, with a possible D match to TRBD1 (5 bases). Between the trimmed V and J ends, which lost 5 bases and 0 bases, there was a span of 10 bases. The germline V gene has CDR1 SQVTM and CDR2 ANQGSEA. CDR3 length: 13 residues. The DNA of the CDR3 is TGCAGCGTTAGGGGAGGGTTGAACACTGAAGCTTTCTTT. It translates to CSVRGGLNTEAFF. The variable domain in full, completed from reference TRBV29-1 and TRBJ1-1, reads SAVISQKPSRDICQRGTSLTIQCQVDSQVTMMFWYRQQPGQSLTLIATANQGSEATYESGFVIDKFPISRPNLTFSTLTVSNMSPEDSSIYLCSVRGGLNTEAFFGQGTRLTVV.

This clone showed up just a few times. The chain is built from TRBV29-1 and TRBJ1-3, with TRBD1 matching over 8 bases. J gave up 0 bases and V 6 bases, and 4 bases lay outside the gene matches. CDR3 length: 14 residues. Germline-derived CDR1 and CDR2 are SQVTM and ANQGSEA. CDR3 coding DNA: TGCAGCGTGGTCGGGACAGGCTCTGGAAACACCATATATTTT. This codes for CSVVGTGSGNTIYF.

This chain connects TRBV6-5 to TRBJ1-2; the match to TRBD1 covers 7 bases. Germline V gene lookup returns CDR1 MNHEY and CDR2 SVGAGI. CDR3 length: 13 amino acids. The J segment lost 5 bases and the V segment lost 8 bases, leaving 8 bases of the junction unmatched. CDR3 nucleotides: TGTGCCAGCCGGGGGGGACAGCTATATGGCTACACCTTC. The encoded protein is CASRGGQLYGYTF.

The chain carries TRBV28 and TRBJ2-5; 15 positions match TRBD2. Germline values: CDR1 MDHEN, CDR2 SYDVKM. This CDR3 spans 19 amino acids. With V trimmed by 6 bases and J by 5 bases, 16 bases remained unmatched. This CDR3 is CASSLLRTSGRAMSETQYF. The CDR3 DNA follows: TGTGCCAGCAGCCTACTTCGGACTAGCGGGAGGGCCATGTCCGAGACCCAGTACTTC.